The next 20 T cell receptor beta chains were all read from a single sample in a study of shared clonotypes between healthy human individuals (dated by TCRdb to 2020 to 2022). Receptor amplification or capture employed the immunoSEQ multiplex PCR assay. TCRdb re-hosts the immuneACCESS table, in-frame sequences only. Its copies lack some clones; in the studies checked, an unresolved V gene accounts for under half of them, and the cause for the rest is not known. Present in this sample are roughly 700,000 clones, 74% of which were seen just once. 1.5% to 2% of the sample comes from the top ten. The sample consisted of memory CD4+ T cells sorted from blood. The cell subset or site label corresponds to: CD45RA-negative fraction. These receptors all stem from a woman in her twenties or thirties in good health.

The chain links TRBV19 to TRBJ2-2; 9 bases line up with TRBD2. The V and J ends lost 11 bases and 6 bases, in that order; junction bases with no gene match: 1. The germline gives CDR1 LNHDA, CDR2 SQIVND (reference sequence). The CDR3 sequence is 11 residues long. CDR3 DNA: TGTGCCGCGGGGGGGTCCGGGGAGCTGTTTTTT. Residues: CAAGGSGELFF.

The rearrangement uses TRBV7-2 and TRBJ2-7; TRBD2 aligns across 9 bases. V lost 8 bases and J lost 7; bases outside the gene matches: 12. Germline lookup yields CDR1 SGHTA and CDR2 FQGNSA. The CDR3 spans 14 residues. The CDR3 protein is CASADLAGVREQYF. Written as DNA, the CDR3 is TGTGCCAGCGCGGACTTAGCGGGAGTCCGTGAGCAGTACTTC.

The chain recombines TRBV7-2 with TRBJ1-5; 10 bases agree with TRBD1. The CDR3 is 15 amino acids. Per germline, CDR1 SGHTA and CDR2 FQGNSA. V dropped 3 bases and J dropped 6; count of bases not matched to a gene: 5. Here the CDR3 reads CASSFATGGIQPQHF. The CDR3 coding sequence is TGTGCCAGCAGCTTTGCGACAGGGGGCATTCAGCCCCAGCATTTT.

The V and J genes are TRBV19 and TRBJ2-3; no clear D gene. CDR3 size: 15 residues. In germline, CDR1 is LNHDA, CDR2 SQIVND (reference sequence). V was clipped by 1 base and J by 5 bases, with 13 bases between them. The CDR3 DNA reads as TGTGCCAGTAGTATAGGTACTTCTCCGGGAGATACGCAGTATTTT. As protein: CASSIGTSPGDTQYF.

The V gene is TRBV7-2, the J gene TRBJ2-7; 11 bases are a match to TRBD2. Trimming took 4 bases from V and 3 from J; bases not matched to a gene: 8. CDR3 length equals 16 residues. The V gene's germline CDR1 is SGHTA and CDR2 FQGNSA. CDR3 bases: TGTGCCAGCAGCTCAGCTACTAGCGGGAGTCTCTACGAGCAGTACTTC. Protein sequence: CASSSATSGSLYEQYF.

The V gene is TRBV6-1, the J gene TRBJ2-5; maybe TRBD2 (5 bases). The V gene's germline CDR1 is MNHNS and CDR2 SASEGT. The CDR3 is 14 amino acids. V gave up 5 bases and J gave up 4 bases, with 14 bases separating them. The CDR3 loop reads CASSPSGSRETQYF. The CDR3 DNA reads as TGTGCCAGCAGTCCCTCGGGGTCCCGAGAGACCCAGTACTTC.

J is TRBJ2-1 and V is TRBV5-1, with a tentative D call TRBD2 (6 bases). Trimming shortened V by 4 bases and J by 4 bases, and 15 bases separated the two germline ends. Germline V gives CDR1 SGHRS, CDR2 YFSETQ. The length of the CDR3 is 15 residues. The CDR3 bases are TGCGCCAGCAGCCCGGTCCGGGGAGGTTACAATGAGCAGTTCTTC. The encoded protein is CASSPVRGGYNEQFF.

This clone appeared once. The chain employs TRBV30 and TRBJ2-5, with TRBD1 as a possible D gene (5 bases). V gave up 1 base and J gave up 4 bases, with 16 bases separating them. Per germline, CDR1 GTSNPN and CDR2 SVGIG (reference sequence). The CDR3 has 15 residues. The CDR3 loop reads CAWSGGALLGETQYF. The CDR3 coding sequence is TGTGCCTGGAGTGGGGGCGCTTTGCTCGGAGAGACCCAGTACTTC. Drawing the rest from reference TRBV30 and TRBJ2-5, the complete variable domain is SQTIHQWPATLVQPVGSPLSLECTVEGTSNPNLYWYRQAAGRGLQLLFYSVGIGQISSEVPQNLSASRPQDRQFILSSKKLLLSDSGFYLCAWSGGALLGETQYFGPGTRLLVL.

The gene calls are TRBV11-2 and TRBJ2-7; TRBD1 or TRBD2 may be the D gene (5 bases each). This CDR3 contains 15 residues. V was trimmed by 1 base and J by 1 base, leaving 11 bases between them. Looked up from germline, CDR1 is SGHAT and CDR2 is FQNNGV. The CDR3 DNA is TGTGCCAGCAGCTTAGGGGGGACCCCTTCCTACGAGCAGTACTTC. Translated, it gives CASSLGGTPSYEQYF.

V and J are TRBV7-9 and TRBJ2-1; D remains unclear. The germline V gene has CDR1 SEHNR and CDR2 FQNEAQ (reference sequence). This CDR3 has 14 amino acids. V was cut by 7 bases and J by 0 bases, with 10 bases left in between. CDR3 nucleotides: TGTGCCAGCAAGTCGGGTGCCTCCTACAATGAGCAGTTCTTC. The encoded protein is CASKSGASYNEQFF.

V is TRBV27 and J is TRBJ1-3; D is unclear. The germline V gene has CDR1 MNHEY and CDR2 SMNVEV (reference sequence). The length of the CDR3 is 15 residues. Trimming shortened V by 6 bases and J by 0 bases, and 12 bases separated the two germline ends. The DNA for the CDR3 is TGTGCCAGCAGACCTACAATGGCCTCTGGAAACACCATATATTTT. Protein: CASRPTMASGNTIYF.

This clone occurred once. This chain links TRBV28 with TRBJ2-1; 8 nucleotides agree with TRBD1. This CDR3 has 16 residues. Germline lookup yields CDR1 MDHEN and CDR2 SYDVKM. With V trimmed by 6 bases and J by 0 bases, 7 bases remained unmatched. The CDR3 region has the DNA TGTGCCAGCAGAACACGCCAGGGGGCCTCCTACAATGAGCAGTTCTTC. Protein: CASRTRQGASYNEQFF.

The chain recombines TRBV19 with TRBJ2-1; D remains ambiguous. V lost 10 bases and J 8 bases, leaving 12 bases between the germline ends. This CDR3 is 11 amino acids long. Looked up from germline, CDR1 is LNHDA and CDR2 is SQIVND (reference sequence). As DNA, the CDR3 is TGTGCCACCAAAAGGATGTATGAGCAGTTCTTC. Its translation is CATKRMYEQFF. Combining the CDR3 with reference TRBV19 and TRBJ2-1 gives the whole variable domain DGGITQSPKYLFRKEGQNVTLSCEQNLNHDAMYWYRQDPGQGLRLIYYSQIVNDFQKGDIAEGYSVSREKKESFPLTVTSAQKNPTAFYLCATKRMYEQFFGPGTRLTVL.

CDR3 nucleotide sequence: TGTGCCAGCAGTGAACTCGGACAGGGAGACACTGAAGCTTTCTTT. Encoded protein: CASSELGQGDTEAFF. V is TRBV2 and J is TRBJ1-1; 8 bases align to TRBD1. The CDR3 is 15 residues long. The V segment lost 2 bases and the J segment 3 bases; nucleotides outside the gene matches: 5. Germline CDR1 reads SNHLY; CDR2 reads FYNNEI.

This clone was picked up many times. This chain joins TRBV5-5 and TRBJ1-1, with a possible D match to TRBD1 (5 bases). This CDR3 contains 13 residues. Germline V gene data show CDR1 as SGHKS and CDR2 as YYEKEE (reference sequence). Between the trimmed V and J ends, which lost 4 bases and 5 bases, there was a span of 12 bases. CDR3 protein: CASSLAGRTEAFF. Here the CDR3 DNA reads TGTGCCAGCAGCCTGGCGGGACGGACTGAAGCTTTCTTT.

J is TRBJ1-1 and V is TRBV2; D is uncertain. In germline, CDR1 is SNHLY, CDR2 FYNNEI. Between the trimmed V and J ends, which lost 0 bases and 0 bases, there was a span of 2 bases. The CDR3 has 13 residues. The DNA of the CDR3 is TGTGCCAGCAGTGAAGCGTTGAACACTGAAGCTTTCTTT. Translated: CASSEALNTEAFF.

V and J are TRBV5-4 and TRBJ2-7, with 11 bases matching TRBD2. The germline V gene encodes CDR1 SGHNT and CDR2 YYREEE (reference sequence). J was trimmed by 4 bases and V by 4 bases; bases with no gene match: 7. CDR3 length: 15 amino acids. This chain's CDR3 is CASSPTSGGKYEQYF. The CDR3 DNA sequence: TGTGCCAGCAGCCCAACTAGCGGGGGAAAGTACGAGCAGTACTTC.

This clone was seen a few times. The chain links TRBV6-1 to TRBJ2-1; 10 bases map to TRBD2. This CDR3 region has 15 residues. The junction had 1 base not matched to a gene; V was cut back by 2 bases and J by 3 bases. The germline V gene has CDR1 MNHNS and CDR2 SASEGT. CDR3 region: CASSETSGDYNEQFF. The CDR3 bases are TGTGCCAGCAGTGAAACTAGCGGGGACTACAATGAGCAGTTCTTC.

J is TRBJ1-4 and V is TRBV28, with TRBD1 as a possible D gene (5 bases). Trimming stripped 7 bases from V and 8 bases from J, with 17 bases between. The CDR3 extends over 14 amino acids. Germline CDR1 reads MDHEN; CDR2 reads SYDVKM. DNA for the CDR3: TGTGCCAGCACGGTCTCCGGGGGTTCAGAAAAACTGTTTTTT. It is translated as CASTVSGGSEKLFF.

The chain links TRBV10-1 to TRBJ2-2; D remains ambiguous. CDR1 WNHNN and CDR2 SYGVQD come from the germline V gene (reference sequence). This CDR3 comprises 16 residues. Trimming stripped 4 bases from V and 0 bases from J, with 12 bases between. DNA for the CDR3: TGCGCCAGCAGTGTAAGACGGACCACGAACACCGGGGAGCTGTTTTTT. It encodes CASSVRRTTNTGELFF.